This T cell receptor beta chain appears in the sequencing data of a study of identical twins. Study-level results: Models predicted less out-of-frame TCR alpha sharing in monozygotic twins than was found.

TCRdb re-called the 5' RACE reads through MiXCR, storing one row per CDR3 protein. The sample contains more than 650,000 distinct CDR3 sequences, around 6% of which appear only once. All donors were healthy, and all were Caucasian. This clonotype was counted ten times or more. Its matching antigen is unknown. Trimming removed 3 bases at V and 0 bases at J, with 7 bases between. This CDR3 comprises 13 residues. Germline V gene sequence: CDR1 DFQATT, CDR2 SNEGSKA (reference sequence). The sample taken for sequencing was naive T cells sorted from blood. The sequence derives from a man aged 18 to 30 in good health. V gene TRBV20-1 combines with J gene TRBJ2-3; D may correspond to TRBD1 or TRBD2 (5 bases each). The CDR3 DNA is TGCAGTGCTAGTGAGGGGAGCACAGATACGCAGTATTTT. Protein: CSASEGSTDTQYF.